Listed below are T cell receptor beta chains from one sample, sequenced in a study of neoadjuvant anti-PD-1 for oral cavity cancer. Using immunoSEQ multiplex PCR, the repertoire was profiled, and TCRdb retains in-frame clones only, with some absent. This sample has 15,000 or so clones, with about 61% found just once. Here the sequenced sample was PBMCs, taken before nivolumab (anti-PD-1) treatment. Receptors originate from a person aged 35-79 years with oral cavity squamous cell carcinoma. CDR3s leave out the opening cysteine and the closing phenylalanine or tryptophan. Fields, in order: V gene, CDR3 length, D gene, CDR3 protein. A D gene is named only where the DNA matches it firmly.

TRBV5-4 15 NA ASSLGPDSPGTGELF
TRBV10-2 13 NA ASSEGATDTGELF
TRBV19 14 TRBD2 ASGRLAGFSYNEQF
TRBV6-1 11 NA ASIGGGLNEQF
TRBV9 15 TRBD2 ASSPLPGGRNTGELF
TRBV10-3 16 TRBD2 AISESGGLAGSSYEQY
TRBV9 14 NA ASSGRGDRDKNIQY
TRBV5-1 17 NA ASSRGNFIGLGLRDEQY
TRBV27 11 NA ATRGGSYNEQF
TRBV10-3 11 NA AISDTANTEAF
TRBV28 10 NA ASNGNTGELF
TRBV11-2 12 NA ASSSTDMNTEAF
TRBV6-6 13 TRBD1 ASSLGDRGSNIQY
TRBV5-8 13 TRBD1 ASSMTGVTGNTIY
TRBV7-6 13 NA ASSLEVGPGKGYT
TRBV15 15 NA ATRKRGLGDVPDTQY
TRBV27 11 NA ASNTGTGGTQY
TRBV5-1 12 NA ASSPRPGDTEAF
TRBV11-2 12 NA ASSLTTLNYGYT
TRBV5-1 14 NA ASSLALGGADYGYT
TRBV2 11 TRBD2 ASSEARGGLGY
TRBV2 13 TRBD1 ASREETGAKNIQY
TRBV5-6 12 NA ASSPRGLSYGYT
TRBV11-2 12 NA ASSLLEGNTEAF
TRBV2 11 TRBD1 ASRTGEYSPLH
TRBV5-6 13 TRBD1 ASSLIDRAENEQF
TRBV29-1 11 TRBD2 SVGTSDYNEQF
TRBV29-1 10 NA SVSGSNQPQH
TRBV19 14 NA ASRGVDTGRSGELF
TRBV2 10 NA ASRPSGTEAF
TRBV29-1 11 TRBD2 SVEGTSTSEQF
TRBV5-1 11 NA ASSLEGTHTQY
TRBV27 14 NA ASRPPGGGPTGELF
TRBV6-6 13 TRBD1 ASLPRGHGNQPQH
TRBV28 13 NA ASSRVITSTDTQY
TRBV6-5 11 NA ASSYRLRETQY
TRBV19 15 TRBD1 ASSIWGPQGYNQPQH